This TCR beta chain came from a study of T-cell reconstitution after alpha-beta-depleted transplantation in children. Unique molecular identifiers tagged the TCRbeta library. Using its own MiXCR run on the PCR reads, TCRdb lists one record per CDR3 protein. The repertoire holds roughly 400,000 distinct CDR3 sequences, with about 20% as singletons. The starting material was PBMCs from the stem cell graft donor, obtained from the stem cell graft. The receptor's source is a human donor who donated a stem cell graft to a child with acute myeloid leukemia.

CDR3 protein: CASSLTAGTSGYNEQFF. The CDR3 DNA is TGTGCCAGCAGTCTTACCGCCGGGACTAGCGGTTACAATGAGCAGTTCTTC. The chain uses TRBV7-2 and TRBJ2-1, with 11 positions matching TRBD2. The CDR3 runs to 17 residues. From germline, CDR1 is SGHTA and CDR2 FQGNSA. Germline trimming cut 6 bases from V and 4 bases from J; bases unmatched to any gene: 11.